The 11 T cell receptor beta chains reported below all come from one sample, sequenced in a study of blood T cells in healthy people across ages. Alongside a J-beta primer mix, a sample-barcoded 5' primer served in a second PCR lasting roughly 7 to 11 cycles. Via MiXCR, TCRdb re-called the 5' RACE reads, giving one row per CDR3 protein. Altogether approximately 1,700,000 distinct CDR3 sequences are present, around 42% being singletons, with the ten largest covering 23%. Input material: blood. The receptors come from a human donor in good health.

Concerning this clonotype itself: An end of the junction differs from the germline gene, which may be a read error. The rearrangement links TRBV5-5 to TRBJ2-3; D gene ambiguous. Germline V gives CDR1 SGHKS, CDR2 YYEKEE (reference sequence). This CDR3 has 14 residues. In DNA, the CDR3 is TGTCCCAGCAGCGCCGGCCTAAGCACAGATACGCAGTATTTT. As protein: CPSSAGLSTDTQYF.

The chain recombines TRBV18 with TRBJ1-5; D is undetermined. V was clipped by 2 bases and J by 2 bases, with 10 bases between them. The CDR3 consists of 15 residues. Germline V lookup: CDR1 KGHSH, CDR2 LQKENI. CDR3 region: CASSPSPGGNQPQHF. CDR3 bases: TGTGCCAGCTCACCAAGCCCCGGGGGCAATCAGCCCCAGCATTTT.

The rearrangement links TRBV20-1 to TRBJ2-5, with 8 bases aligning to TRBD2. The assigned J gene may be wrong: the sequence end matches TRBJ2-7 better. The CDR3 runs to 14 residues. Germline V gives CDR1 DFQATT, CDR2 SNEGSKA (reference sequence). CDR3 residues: CSARYRGGLNEQYF. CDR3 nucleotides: TGCAGTGCTAGATACCGGGGGGGGCTCAACGAGCAGTACTTC.

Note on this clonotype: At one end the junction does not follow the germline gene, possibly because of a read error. The CDR3 nucleotides are TGCACCAGCAGCTTGGAAGGGGATACGCAGTATTTT. Residues: CTSSLEGDTQYF. This rearrangement joins TRBV5-1 to TRBJ2-3; no clear D. Germline CDR1 is SGHRS and CDR2 is YFSETQ. The CDR3 length is 12 residues.

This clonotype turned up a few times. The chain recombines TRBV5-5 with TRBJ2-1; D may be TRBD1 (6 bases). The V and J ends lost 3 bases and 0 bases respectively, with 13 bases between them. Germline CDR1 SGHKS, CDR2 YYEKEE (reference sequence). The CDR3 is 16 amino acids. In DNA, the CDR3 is TGTGCCAGCAGCTCCAACACAGGGAGCTCCTACAATGAGCAGTTCTTC. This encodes CASSSNTGSSYNEQFF.

In DNA form, the CDR3 reads TGCGCCAGCAGCCAAGCAGGGGTAGGGGAAAAACTGTTTTTT. Its translation is CASSQAGVGEKLFF. The V call is TRBV4-1, the J call TRBJ1-4; maybe TRBD1 (6 bases). Deletions cut 1 base from V and 8 bases from J, with 11 bases between. Germline loops: CDR1 MGHRA, CDR2 YSYEKL. This CDR3 has 14 residues.

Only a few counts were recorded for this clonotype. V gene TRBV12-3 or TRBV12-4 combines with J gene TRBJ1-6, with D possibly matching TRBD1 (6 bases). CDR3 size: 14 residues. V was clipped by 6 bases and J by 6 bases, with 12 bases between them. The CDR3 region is CASRPGHRNSPLHF. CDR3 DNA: TGTGCCAGCAGACCGGGACACCGTAATTCACCCCTCCACTTT.

The CDR3 sequence is CASSYLSGPSTDTQYF. Here the CDR3 DNA reads TGTGCCAGCAGCTACCTAAGCGGGCCTAGCACAGATACGCAGTATTTT. J is TRBJ2-3 and V is TRBV7-2, with TRBD2 as a possible D gene (6 bases). Germline values: CDR1 SGHTA, CDR2 FQGNSA. With 4 bases removed from V and 0 bases from J, the gap between germline ends came to 14 bases. This CDR3 spans 16 amino acids.

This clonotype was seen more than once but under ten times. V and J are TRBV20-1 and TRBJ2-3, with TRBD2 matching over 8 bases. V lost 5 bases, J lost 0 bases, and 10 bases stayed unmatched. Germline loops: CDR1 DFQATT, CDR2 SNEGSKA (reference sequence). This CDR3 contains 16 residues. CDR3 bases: TGCAGTGCTCCCCGCGGTCCTAGCGGGAGCACAGATACGCAGTATTTT. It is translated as CSAPRGPSGSTDTQYF.

The CDR3 protein is CSASGLTEAFF. CDR3 coding DNA: TGCAGTGCTAGTGGGTTAACTGAAGCTTTCTTT. The V and J genes are TRBV20-1 and TRBJ1-1; D is ambiguous. Germline lookup yields CDR1 DFQATT and CDR2 SNEGSKA (reference sequence). The V gene lost 3 bases and the J gene lost 5 bases, with 7 bases spanning the gap. The CDR3 runs to 11 residues.

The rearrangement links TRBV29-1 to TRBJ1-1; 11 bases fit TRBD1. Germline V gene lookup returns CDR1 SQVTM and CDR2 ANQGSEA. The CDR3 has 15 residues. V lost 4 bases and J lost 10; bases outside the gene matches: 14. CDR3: CSVGESSGTGGRAFF. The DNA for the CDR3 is TGCAGCGTTGGGGAATCATCCGGGACAGGGGGAAGAGCTTTCTTT. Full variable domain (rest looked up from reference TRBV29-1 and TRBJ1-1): SAVISQKPSRDICQRGTSLTIQCQVDSQVTMMFWYRQQPGQSLTLIATANQGSEATYESGFVIDKFPISRPNLTFSTLTVSNMSPEDSSIYLCSVGESSGTGGRAFFGQGTRLTVV.